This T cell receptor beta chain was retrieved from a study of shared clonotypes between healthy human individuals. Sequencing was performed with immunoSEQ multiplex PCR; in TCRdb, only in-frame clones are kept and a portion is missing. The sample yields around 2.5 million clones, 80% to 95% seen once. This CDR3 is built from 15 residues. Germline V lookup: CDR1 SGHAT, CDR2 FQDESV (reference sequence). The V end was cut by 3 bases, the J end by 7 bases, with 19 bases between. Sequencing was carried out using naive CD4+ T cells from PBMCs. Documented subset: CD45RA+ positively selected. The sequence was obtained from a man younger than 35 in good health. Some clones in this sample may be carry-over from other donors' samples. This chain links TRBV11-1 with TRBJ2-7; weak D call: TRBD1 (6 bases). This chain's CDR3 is CASSFRTARGTEQYF. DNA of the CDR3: TGTGCCAGCAGCTTTCGGACAGCCCGTGGTACGGAGCAGTACTTC.